This T cell receptor (beta chain) was sequenced for a study of cytomegalovirus exposure and HLA in healthy donors. Both 60 Vbeta primers and 13 Jbeta primers went into the PCR. Sequencing was performed with immunoSEQ multiplex PCR; in TCRdb, only in-frame clones are kept and a portion is missing. The sample contains 110,000 or so clones, roughly two thirds of which appear only once. CDR3 length: 13 residues. Germline CDR1 is MNHEY and CDR2 is SMNVEV (reference sequence). V dropped 4 bases and J dropped 4 bases, with 9 bases sitting between them. The material sequenced was PBMCs. This receptor was obtained from a man between 18 and 35 years old in good health and CMV-seropositive. The chain employs TRBV27 and TRBJ2-3; no clear D gene. CDR3 in amino acids: CASSSPPADTQYF. CDR3 coding DNA: TGTGCCAGCAGTTCCCCCCCGGCAGATACGCAGTATTTT.